These 3 T cell receptor beta chains were all obtained from the same sample, sequenced in a study of persistence of HIV-infected CD4 T cells. The immunoSEQ assay was version 4, run in survey mode. The data were produced by immunoSEQ multiplex PCR, yet TCRdb's version contains in-frame clones alone and is incomplete. The data contain about 36,000 clones, 75% to 85% of them seen just once; the ten biggest clones take up 0.85% to 1%. The stimulus was an HIV-1 Gag 15-mer peptide pool, 0.8 to 1 ug/peptide/mL. CD40L/CD69 double-negative CD45RO-high memory CD4+ T cells were collected. These receptors' targets are unknown. Specimen: cultured CD4+ T cells from PBMCs, collected from a patient who received antiretroviral therapy. These receptors were taken from an adult with HIV. The donor label of this sample is uncertain.

Regarding this clone: Because the CDR3's place on the DNA is in doubt, the DNA is left out and the CDR3 is given as listed by TCRdb. The rearrangement uses TRBV25-1 and TRBJ2-1; the table's D call, TRBD2, was not checked against the DNA. Germline CDR1 is MGHDK and CDR2 is SYGVNS. The CDR3 totals 14 residues, both ends included. The CDR3 reads CASSILGGSNEQFF.

J is TRBJ1-2 and V is TRBV7-3; 7 bases align to TRBD1. V dropped 4 bases and J dropped 0; count of bases not matched to a gene: 11. The germline V gene has CDR1 SGHTA and CDR2 FQGTGA. The CDR3 runs to 17 residues. Here the CDR3 DNA reads TGTGCCAGCAGCTCGAAAATGGGACAGTTAGCTAACTATGGCTACACCTTC. Translating gives CASSSKMGQLANYGYTF.

The chain carries TRBV30 and TRBJ1-5; D is possibly TRBD1 (6 bases). Trimming stripped 3 bases from V and 2 bases from J, with 8 bases between. The CDR3 is 13 residues long. Germline CDR1 and CDR2: GTSNPN and SVGIG (reference sequence). CDR3 region: CAWRAGGNQPQHF. In DNA form, the CDR3 reads TGTGCCTGGAGGGCAGGGGGCAATCAGCCCCAGCATTTT. Full variable domain (missing parts from reference TRBV30 and TRBJ1-5): SQTIHQWPATLVQPVGSPLSLECTVEGTSNPNLYWYRQAAGRGLQLLFYSVGIGQISSEVPQNLSASRPQDRQFILSSKKLLLSDSGFYLCAWRAGGNQPQHFGDGTRLSIL.